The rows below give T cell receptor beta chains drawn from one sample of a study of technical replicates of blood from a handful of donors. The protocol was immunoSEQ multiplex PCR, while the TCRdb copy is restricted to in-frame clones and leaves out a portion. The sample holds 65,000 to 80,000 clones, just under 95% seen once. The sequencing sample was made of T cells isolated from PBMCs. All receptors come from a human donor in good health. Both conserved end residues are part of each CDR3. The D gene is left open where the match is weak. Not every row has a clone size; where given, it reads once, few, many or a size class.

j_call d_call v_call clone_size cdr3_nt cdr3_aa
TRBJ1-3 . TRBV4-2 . TGTGCCAGCAGCCAAGATCCTTTCTCTGGAAACACCATATATTTT CASSQDPFSGNTIYF
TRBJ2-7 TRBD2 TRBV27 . TGTGCCAGCAGATCATTGACTAGCGGGGTAAACGAGCAGTACTTC CASRSLTSGVNEQYF
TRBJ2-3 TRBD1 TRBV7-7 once TGTGCCAGCAGCCTAGACGGACAGGGAGGCACAGATACGCAGTATTTT CASSLDGQGGTDTQYF
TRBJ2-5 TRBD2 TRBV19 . TGTGCCAGTAGTACCCGTAGCGGGAGGATCCAAGAGACCCAGTACTTC CASSTRSGRIQETQYF
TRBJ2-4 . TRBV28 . TGTGCCAGCAGCGGGGTGGATGGTGGAAACATTCAGTACTTC CASSGVDGGNIQYF
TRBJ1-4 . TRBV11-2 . TGTGCCAGCAGGGCCGGGGGTCGAAGCGAAAAACTGTTTTTT CASRAGGRSEKLFF
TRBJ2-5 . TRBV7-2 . TGTGCCAGCAGCTTGCAGGGGATGAGTCAAGAGACCCAGTACTTC CASSLQGMSQETQYF
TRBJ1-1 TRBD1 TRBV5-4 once TGTGCCAGCAGCTGGGCCGGGACAGGGAGTGCTTTCTTT CASSWAGTGSAFF
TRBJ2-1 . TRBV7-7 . TGTGCTAGCAGCGATCTCGGGTCTGAGCAGTTCTTC CASSDLGSEQFF
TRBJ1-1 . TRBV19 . TGTGCCAGTAGTCAGGGGATAGGCACTGAAGCTTTCTTT CASSQGIGTEAFF